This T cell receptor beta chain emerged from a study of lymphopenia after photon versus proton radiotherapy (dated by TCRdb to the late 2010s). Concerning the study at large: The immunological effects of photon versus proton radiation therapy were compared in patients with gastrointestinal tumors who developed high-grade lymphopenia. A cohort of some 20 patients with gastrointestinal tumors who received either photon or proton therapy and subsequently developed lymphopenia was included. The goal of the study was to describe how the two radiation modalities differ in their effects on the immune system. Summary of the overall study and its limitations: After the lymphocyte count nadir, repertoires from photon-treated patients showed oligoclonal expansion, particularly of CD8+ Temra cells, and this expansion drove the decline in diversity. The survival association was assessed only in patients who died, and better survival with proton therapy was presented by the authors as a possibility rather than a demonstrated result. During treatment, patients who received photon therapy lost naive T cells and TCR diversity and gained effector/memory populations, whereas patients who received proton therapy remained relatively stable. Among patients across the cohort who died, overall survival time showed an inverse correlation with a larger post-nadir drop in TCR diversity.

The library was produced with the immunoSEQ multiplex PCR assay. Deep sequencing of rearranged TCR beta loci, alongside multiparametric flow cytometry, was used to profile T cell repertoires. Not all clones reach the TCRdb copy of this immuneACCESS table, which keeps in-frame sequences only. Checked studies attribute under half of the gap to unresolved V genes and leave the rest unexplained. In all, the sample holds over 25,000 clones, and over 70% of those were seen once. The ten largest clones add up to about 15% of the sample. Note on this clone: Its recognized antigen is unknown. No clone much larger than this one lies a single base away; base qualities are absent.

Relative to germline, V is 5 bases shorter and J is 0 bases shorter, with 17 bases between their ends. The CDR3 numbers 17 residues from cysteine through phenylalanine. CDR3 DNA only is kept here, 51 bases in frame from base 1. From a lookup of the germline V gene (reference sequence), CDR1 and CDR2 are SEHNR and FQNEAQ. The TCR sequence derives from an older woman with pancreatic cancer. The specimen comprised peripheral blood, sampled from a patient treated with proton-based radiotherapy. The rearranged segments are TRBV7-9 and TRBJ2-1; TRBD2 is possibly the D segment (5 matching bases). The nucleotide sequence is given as TGTGCCAGCAGCCCTAAGGCCAGCGGTAGCTCCTACAATGAGCAGTTCTTC. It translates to CASSPKASGSSYNEQFF. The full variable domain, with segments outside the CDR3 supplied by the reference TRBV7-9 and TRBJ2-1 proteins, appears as DTGVSQNPRHKITKRGQNVTFRCDPISEHNRLYWYRQTLGQGPEFLTYFQNEAQLEKSRLLSDRFSAERPKGSFSTLEIQRTEQGDSAMYLCASSPKASGSSYNEQFFGPGTRLTVL.